These 29 T cell receptor beta chains came from one sample sequenced in a study of cytomegalovirus exposure and HLA in healthy donors. Assay: immunoSEQ multiplex PCR; the TCRdb copy retains only in-frame clones and omits some. Among about 240,000 clones listed, approximately 87% were seen once. The sequenced sample was PBMCs. The receptors were gathered from a man aged 18 to 30 in good health and CMV-seronegative.

The chain combines TRBV7-2 with TRBJ2-5; D is perhaps TRBD2 (6 bases). CDR3 length equals 15 residues. Deletions cut 2 bases from V and 5 bases from J, with 15 bases between. Germline V gene sequence: CDR1 SGHTA, CDR2 FQGNSA. The CDR3 DNA is TGTGCCAGCAGCTTAAGCGGGCAGCCTTGGGAGACCCAGTACTTC. Translation gives CASSLSGQPWETQYF.

The genes are TRBV9 and TRBJ2-1; D is perhaps TRBD2 (7 bases). The germline V gene encodes CDR1 SGDLS and CDR2 YYNGEE. CDR3 length equals 16 residues. V dropped 0 bases and J dropped 2 bases, with 12 bases sitting between them. CDR3: CASSVVGGGAYNEQFF. CDR3 nucleotide sequence: TGTGCCAGCAGCGTAGTAGGAGGGGGGGCCTACAATGAGCAGTTCTTC.

The chain joins TRBV6-6 to TRBJ1-5; TRBD1 matches 8 bases. CDR3 length: 16 amino acids. With 6 bases clipped from V and 3 bases from J, the junction kept 10 bases outside the gene matches. Germline loops: CDR1 MNHNY, CDR2 SVGAGI (reference sequence). CDR3 region: CASSPGQGSNNQPQHF. CDR3 sequence (DNA): TGTGCCAGCAGCCCCGGACAGGGCTCGAACAATCAGCCCCAGCATTTT.

The chain joins TRBV6-4 to TRBJ1-5, with D unclear. V lost 0 bases, J lost 4 bases, and 10 bases lay in between. Germline CDR1 MRHNA, CDR2 SNTAGT. CDR3 size: 15 residues. As DNA, the CDR3 is TGTGCCAGCAGTGACTCTCCGGGAAGGAATCAGCCCCAGCATTTT. Protein sequence: CASSDSPGRNQPQHF.

The rearrangement links TRBV7-9 to TRBJ1-1; TRBD1 matches 10 bases. CDR3 length: 15 amino acids. V gave up 10 bases and J gave up 4 bases; unmatched junction bases: 12. Germline CDR1 and CDR2: SEHNR and FQNEAQ (reference sequence). The CDR3, as DNA: TGTGCCATCCCCACTCCGGGACAGGGGTCCACTGAAGCTTTCTTT. Amino acid sequence: CAIPTPGQGSTEAFF.

The rearrangement links TRBV13 to TRBJ2-2, with D possibly TRBD1 on 6 matching bases. This CDR3 is built from 15 residues. The germline gives CDR1 PRHDT, CDR2 FYEKMQ (reference sequence). Deletions cut 3 bases from V and 3 bases from J, with 11 bases between. CDR3 loop: CASSLQGPDTGELFF. Written as DNA, the CDR3 is TGTGCCAGCAGCTTGCAGGGGCCGGACACCGGGGAGCTGTTTTTT. The whole variable domain, filled in from reference TRBV13 and TRBJ2-2, reads AAGVIQSPRHLIKEKRETATLKCYPIPRHDTVYWYQQGPGQDPQFLISFYEKMQSDKGSIPDRFSAQQFSDYHSELNMSSLELGDSALYFCASSLQGPDTGELFFGEGSRLTVL.

The rearrangement uses TRBV9 and TRBJ2-2; 8 bases align to TRBD2. The germline CDR1 and CDR2 sequences are SGDLS and YYNGEE. J gave up 3 bases and V 0 bases, and 4 bases lay outside the gene matches. CDR3 length: 16 residues. Written as DNA, the CDR3 is TGTGCCAGCAGCGTAGGGCGGGGGGCCTACACCGGGGAGCTGTTTTTT. It is translated as CASSVGRGAYTGELFF.

V is TRBV2 and J is TRBJ1-4; D is unclear. Germline V gene lookup returns CDR1 SNHLY and CDR2 FYNNEI. The CDR3 is 15 residues long. Trimming left V 3 bases short and J 0 bases short, with 8 bases between. The CDR3 region is CASSEGVTTNEKLFF. The CDR3 coding sequence is TGTGCCAGCAGTGAGGGCGTGACAACTAATGAAAAACTGTTTTTT.

V gene TRBV25-1 combines with J gene TRBJ1-1; D unresolved. Trimming stripped 7 bases from V and 4 bases from J, with 16 bases between. This CDR3 contains 14 residues. Looked up from germline, CDR1 is MGHDK and CDR2 is SYGVNS. In nucleotides, the CDR3 is TGTGCCAGCACTTCCCCAGGCTTGGGCACTGAAGCTTTCTTT. Translating gives CASTSPGLGTEAFF.

Regarding this clone: Mismatch with germline at one junction end may stem from a read error. V is TRBV28 and J is TRBJ1-2; tentative D call: TRBD1 (6 bases). CDR1 and CDR2 from the germline V gene are MDHEN and SYDVKM. This CDR3 comprises 14 residues. The CDR3 coding sequence is TGTGCCAGCAGCTTATCGGACAGAGTCTATGGCTACACCTTC. It is translated as CASSLSDRVYGYTF.

This chain uses TRBV5-1 with TRBJ1-2; maybe TRBD1 (5 bases). CDR1 is SGHRS and CDR2 is YFSETQ in the germline V gene. The CDR3 has 15 residues. V lost 4 bases and J lost 2, with 15 bases in between. CDR3 in amino acids: CASSVSGNENYGYTF. The CDR3 coding sequence is TGCGCCAGCAGCGTCTCAGGGAATGAGAACTATGGCTACACCTTC.

This clone is a singleton in its sample. The gene calls are TRBV5-8 and TRBJ2-7; 10 bases align to TRBD1. V lost 7 bases to trimming and J lost 4 bases; unmatched junction nucleotides: 8. In germline, CDR1 is SGHTS, CDR2 YDEGEE. The CDR3 sequence is 14 residues long. CDR3 in DNA: TGTGCCAGCTCGCAGGGACAGGGGTTGTACGAGCAGTACTTC. Protein sequence: CASSQGQGLYEQYF.

This clone showed up just once. This chain links TRBV28 with TRBJ2-2; tentative D call: TRBD2 (7 bases). Trimming removed 3 bases at V and 4 bases at J, with 12 bases between. The germline CDR1 and CDR2 sequences are MDHEN and SYDVKM. This CDR3 contains 15 residues. The CDR3 protein is CASSFVGGLTGELFF. CDR3 nucleotide sequence: TGTGCCAGCAGTTTCGTCGGGGGGCTCACCGGGGAGCTGTTTTTT. Looking up the rest from reference TRBV28 and TRBJ2-2 gives the full variable domain: DVKVTQSSRYLVKRTGEKVFLECVQDMDHENMFWYRQDPGLGLRLIYFSYDVKMKEKGDIPEGYSVSREKKERFSLILESASTNQTSMYLCASSFVGGLTGELFFGEGSRLTVL.

V usage is TRBV28 and J usage is TRBJ2-7; D is perhaps TRBD1 (6 bases). The CDR3 length is 12 residues. The V gene lost 5 bases and the J gene lost 5 bases, with 10 bases spanning the gap. Per the germline V gene, CDR1 is MDHEN and CDR2 is SYDVKM. CDR3: CASSRDTHEQYF. For the CDR3, the DNA is TGTGCCAGCAGTAGGGACACCCACGAGCAGTACTTC. The whole variable domain, filled in from reference TRBV28 and TRBJ2-7, reads DVKVTQSSRYLVKRTGEKVFLECVQDMDHENMFWYRQDPGLGLRLIYFSYDVKMKEKGDIPEGYSVSREKKERFSLILESASTNQTSMYLCASSRDTHEQYFGPGTRLTVT.

The chain combines TRBV10-3 with TRBJ2-7; D ambiguous. The germline gives CDR1 ENHRY, CDR2 SYGVKD. With 3 bases removed from V and 6 bases from J, the gap between germline ends came to 12 bases. The CDR3 length is 13 residues. CDR3 region: CAISENFAREQYF. The CDR3 coding sequence is TGTGCCATCAGTGAAAACTTCGCCCGCGAGCAGTACTTC.

The count of this clone is one. This chain uses TRBV4-1 with TRBJ1-4; the D is unclear. This CDR3 is built from 15 residues. The V end was cut by 0 bases, the J end by 6 bases, with 11 bases between. Germline V gene data show CDR1 as MGHRA and CDR2 as YSYEKL. The CDR3 nucleotides are TGCGCCAGCAGCCAAGAGAGAGGAGTGGATGAAAAACTGTTTTTT. Translated: CASSQERGVDEKLFF.

The rearrangement links TRBV5-5 to TRBJ2-6; D gene ambiguous. This CDR3 is 15 amino acids long. CDR1 is SGHKS and CDR2 is YYEKEE in the germline V gene (reference sequence). V lost 4 bases to trimming and J lost 0 bases, with 8 bases between them. CDR3 nucleotide sequence: TGTGCCAGCAGCCCGCCGAGCTCTGGGGCCAACGTCCTGACTTTC. The encoded protein is CASSPPSSGANVLTF.

The chain recombines TRBV7-2 with TRBJ2-7, with 11 positions matching TRBD2. Unmatched junction bases numbered 6, after V lost 5 bases and J lost 6 bases. Looked up from germline, CDR1 is SGHTA and CDR2 is FQGNSA. The CDR3 contains 14 residues. The CDR3 DNA reads as TGTGCCAGCAGCATCGGACTAGCGGGCGGCGAGCAGTACTTC. Translation: CASSIGLAGGEQYF. The whole variable domain, filled in from reference TRBV7-2 and TRBJ2-7, reads GAGVSQSPSNKVTEKGKDVELRCDPISGHTALYWYRQSLGQGLEFLIYFQGNSAPDKSGLPSDRFSAERTGGSVSTLTIQRTQQEDSAVYLCASSIGLAGGEQYFGPGTRLTVT.

This clone was seen once. This CDR3 reads CASSWEAGSNTGELFF. As DNA, the CDR3 is TGCGCCAGCAGCTGGGAGGCGGGGTCGAACACCGGGGAGCTGTTTTTT. V and J are TRBV5-1 and TRBJ2-2; D is perhaps TRBD2 (6 bases). Trimming stripped 3 bases from V and 0 bases from J, with 12 bases between. Germline V gene sequence: CDR1 SGHRS, CDR2 YFSETQ. This CDR3 is built from 16 residues.

This rearrangement joins TRBV7-6 to TRBJ2-7, with TRBD2 as a possible D gene (5 bases). The CDR3 length is 16 residues. V was shortened by 3 bases and J by 5 bases, with 20 bases between the two germline ends. The germline gives CDR1 SGHVS, CDR2 FNYEAQ. The CDR3 DNA is TGTGCCAGCAGCTTCAGGCCGGGAACCCCTGGGCACGAGCAGTACTTC. Its translation is CASSFRPGTPGHEQYF.

The V gene is TRBV5-1, the J gene TRBJ1-4; D ambiguous. Germline CDR1 reads SGHRS; CDR2 reads YFSETQ. This CDR3 spans 14 amino acids. V was trimmed by 0 bases and J by 4 bases, leaving 7 bases between them. The CDR3 sequence: CASSLVGSNEKLFF. For the CDR3, the DNA is TGCGCCAGCAGCTTGGTGGGCAGTAATGAAAAACTGTTTTTT.

This chain joins TRBV9 and TRBJ1-4; D unclear. This CDR3 comprises 17 residues. V dropped 0 bases and J dropped 2 bases, with 14 bases sitting between them. Germline V gene data show CDR1 as SGDLS and CDR2 as YYNGEE. CDR3 in DNA: TGTGCCAGCAGCGTAGGCGGGGTTCGAGGGACTAATGAAAAACTGTTTTTT. Its translation is CASSVGGVRGTNEKLFF.

The V and J genes are TRBV19 and TRBJ1-5; D ambiguous. Germline loops: CDR1 LNHDA, CDR2 SQIVND (reference sequence). CDR3 length: 13 amino acids. V was pared by 5 bases and J by 9 bases, with 14 bases between. CDR3 DNA sequence: TGTGCCAGTAGTTATGGCGGGAAAGGGCCCCAGCATTTT. This encodes CASSYGGKGPQHF. Variable domain in full (rest from reference TRBV19 and TRBJ1-5): DGGITQSPKYLFRKEGQNVTLSCEQNLNHDAMYWYRQDPGQGLRLIYYSQIVNDFQKGDIAEGYSVSREKKESFPLTVTSAQKNPTAFYLCASSYGGKGPQHFGDGTRLSIL.

The chain uses TRBV29-1 and TRBJ2-7, with a tentative D call TRBD2 (6 bases). The germline V gene has CDR1 SQVTM and CDR2 ANQGSEA. CDR3 length: 14 amino acids. Deletions cut 7 bases from V and 2 bases from J, with 18 bases between. In DNA, the CDR3 is TGCAGCGCCGGCCGACTAGGTCAGACCTACGAGCAGTACTTC. As protein: CSAGRLGQTYEQYF.

The chain is built from TRBV15 and TRBJ2-1, with 7 bases matching TRBD2. V gave up 0 bases and J gave up 12 bases; unmatched junction bases: 2. This CDR3 comprises 12 residues. The V gene's germline CDR1 is LNHNV and CDR2 YYDKDF (reference sequence). CDR3 amino acids: CATSRESGTQFF. In DNA form, the CDR3 reads TGTGCCACCAGCAGAGAGAGCGGGACGCAGTTCTTC.

The genes are TRBV2 and TRBJ2-5, with 7 nucleotides matching TRBD2. Germline assignment: CDR1 SNHLY and CDR2 FYNNEI. The CDR3 has 16 residues. V was clipped by 7 bases and J by 4 bases; unmatched bases: 15. CDR3: CASNELATDRPETQYF. In DNA form, the CDR3 reads TGTGCCAGCAACGAACTAGCGACCGACCGCCCAGAGACCCAGTACTTC.

This chain joins TRBV7-9 and TRBJ2-7, with D possibly being TRBD2 (6 bases). Trimming removed 5 bases at V and 6 bases at J, with 14 bases between. Germline-derived CDR1 and CDR2 are SEHNR and FQNEAQ (reference sequence). The CDR3 totals 13 residues. CDR3: CASSAGLGGEQYF. CDR3 bases: TGTGCCAGCAGCGCGGGACTTGGGGGCGAGCAGTACTTC.

The chain is built from TRBV6-1 and TRBJ2-3; perhaps TRBD1 as D (6 bases). Germline CDR1 MNHNS, CDR2 SASEGT. CDR3 length: 13 amino acids. Trimming removed 8 bases at V and 2 bases at J, with 11 bases between. The CDR3 sequence: CASLRDTTDTQYF. The CDR3 nucleotides are TGTGCCAGCCTCCGGGACACCACAGATACGCAGTATTTT.

This clone was found once. The chain uses TRBV14 and TRBJ1-1; perhaps TRBD1 as D (5 bases). CDR3 length: 13 amino acids. Germline V CDR1 and CDR2: SGHDN, FVKESK. Trimming shortened V by 4 bases and J by 11 bases, and 17 bases separated the two germline ends. In DNA form, the CDR3 reads TGTGCCAGCAGCCGCGCGCGCGGGGCGGGGGCTTTCTTT. Translated, it gives CASSRARGAGAFF.